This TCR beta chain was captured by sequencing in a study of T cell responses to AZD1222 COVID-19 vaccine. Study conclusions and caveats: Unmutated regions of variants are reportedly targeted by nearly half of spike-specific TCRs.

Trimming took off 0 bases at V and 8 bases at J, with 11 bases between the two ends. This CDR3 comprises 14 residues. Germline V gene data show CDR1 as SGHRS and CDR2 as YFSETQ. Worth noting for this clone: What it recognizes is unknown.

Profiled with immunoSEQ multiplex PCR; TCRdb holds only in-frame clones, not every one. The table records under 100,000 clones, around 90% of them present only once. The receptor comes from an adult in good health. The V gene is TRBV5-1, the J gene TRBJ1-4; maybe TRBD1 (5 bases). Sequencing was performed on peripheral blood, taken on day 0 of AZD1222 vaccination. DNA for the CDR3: TGCGCCAGCAGCTTGGGGGGGTTTAAGGAAAAACTGTTTTTT. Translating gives CASSLGGFKEKLFF.